This T cell receptor beta chain originates from a study of T cell changes during pregnancy in multiple sclerosis. Here immunoSEQ multiplex PCR was the method, and the copy in TCRdb shows in-frame clones only, minus some. The top ten hold 2.5% to 3% of the sample, which has 65,000 to 90,000 clones, approximately 89% seen once. This CDR3 spans 15 amino acids. Germline V gene lookup returns CDR1 SQVTM and CDR2 ANQGSEA. Trimming removed 6 bases at V and 3 bases at J, with 20 bases between. This clonotype originated in a female donor with multiple sclerosis, enrolled in a pregnancy study. The sequences come from peripheral blood, collected in the first trimester of pregnancy. The chain employs TRBV29-1 and TRBJ1-2; tentatively, D is TRBD1 (6 bases). In DNA form, the CDR3 reads TGCAGCGTAAAGTCTAGTACAGGGTTTGACTATGGCTACACCTTC. Its translation: CSVKSSTGFDYGYTF.